Each of the 21 T cell receptor beta chains below was sequenced from the same sample in a study of tumor-infiltrating lymphocytes in primary liver carcinoma. Synthesis of TCR beta cDNA was carried out from around 540 ng total RNA with a constant-region primer. Modified slightly, ARM-PCR produced TCR beta libraries over three nested multiplex PCR rounds. The first two PCR rounds used TRBV1-TRBV30 forward primers with a C-beta reverse primer, about 10 cycles each. TCRdb processed the multiplex PCR reads anew with MiXCR; each CDR3 protein has one entry. The sample yields about 300,000 distinct CDR3 sequences, over 55% seen once. Unsorted whole blood supplied the blood RNA, and germline DNA was isolated too. The source material was peripheral blood. These receptor sequences come from a man in his forties with primary liver carcinoma and hepatitis B virus infection.

This clonotype was seen at least ten times. The chain couples TRBV14 to TRBJ2-6, with D perhaps matching TRBD2 (6 bases). Trimming removed 1 base at V and 2 bases at J, with 6 bases between. This CDR3 spans 15 amino acids. Germline assignment: CDR1 SGHDN and CDR2 FVKESK. The CDR3 reads CASSQAGAGANVLTF. CDR3 nucleotide sequence: TGTGCCAGCAGCCAAGCGGGGGCTGGGGCCAACGTCCTGACTTTC.

This clonotype was counted ten times or more. The chain employs TRBV6-6 and TRBJ2-1; D may match TRBD1 or TRBD2 (6 bases each). CDR1 and CDR2 (germline): MNHNY, SVGAGI (reference sequence). The CDR3 totals 12 residues. V was trimmed by 2 bases and J by 10 bases, leaving 9 bases between them. This chain's CDR3 is CASSYRGVEQFF. The CDR3 nucleotides read TGTGCCAGCAGTTACAGGGGGGTAGAGCAGTTCTTC.

Concerning this clonotype: Compared with germline, one end of the junction differs, possibly owing to a read error. The chain combines TRBV6-6 with TRBJ2-1; 13 bases agree with TRBD2. This CDR3 is 14 amino acids long. Germline CDR1 reads MNHNY; CDR2 reads SVGAGI (reference sequence). The CDR3 loop reads CASRTSGSSNGQFF. In DNA form, the CDR3 reads TGTGCCAGCCGGACTAGCGGGAGTTCAAATGGGCAGTTCTTC.

In the case of this clonotype: This sequence may be a read error, since a much larger clone differs from it by one base. The missing conserved phenylalanine or tryptophan at the end of this CDR3 makes a read error likely. The rearrangement joins TRBV6-2 or TRBV6-3 to TRBJ2-1, with TRBD2 identical over 9 bases. Germline V gene lookup returns CDR1 MNHEY and CDR2 SVGEGT. The CDR3 has 16 amino acids. J was trimmed by 5 bases and V by 2 bases; bases with no gene match: 7. Here the CDR3 DNA reads TGTGCCAGCAGTTACCCCGGGCTAGCGGGAAACAATGAGCAGTTCTTA. It translates to CASSYPGLAGNNEQFL.

In its sample, this clonotype was seen many times. The chain combines TRBV6-6 with TRBJ1-1; D possibly corresponds to TRBD1 (5 bases). Trimming pared 6 bases from V and 3 bases from J, leaving 8 bases between. This CDR3 region has 12 residues. Germline-derived CDR1 and CDR2 are MNHNY and SVGAGI (reference sequence). The CDR3 here is CASRQGDTEAFF. The CDR3 DNA reads TGTGCCAGCAGGCAGGGCGACACTGAAGCTTTCTTT.

Note on this clonotype: This may come from a read error, since a much larger clone is one base off. The rearrangement links TRBV12-3 or TRBV12-4 to TRBJ2-7; 7 bases line up with TRBD1. V dropped 6 bases and J dropped 2; count of bases not matched to a gene: 7. CDR3 length: 14 amino acids. The CDR3, as DNA: TGTGCCAGCAGACCAGGGGGTAGTGCCTACGAGCAGTACTTC. Its translation: CASRPGGSAYEQYF.

J is TRBJ1-1 and V is TRBV7-9, with 7 bases fitting TRBD1. This CDR3 region has 12 residues. V lost 5 bases and J lost 10; bases outside the gene matches: 7. Germline V gene sequence: CDR1 SEHNR, CDR2 FQNEAQ (reference sequence). The CDR3 bases are TGTGCCAGCAGCCTCCAGGGGGGGAGAGCTTTCTTT. Its translation is CASSLQGGRAFF.

With regard to this clonotype: This may stem from a read error, because a much larger clone lies one nucleotide away. The chain is built from TRBV10-2 and TRBJ1-1; no clear D. Trimming cost V 8 bases and J 1 base, with 8 bases left between them. Germline V lookup: CDR1 WSHSY, CDR2 SAAADI. The CDR3 loop spans 12 amino acids. The DNA for the CDR3 is TGCGCCAGCGGGCAGGCGAACACTGAAGCTTTCTTT. Amino acid sequence: CASGQANTEAFF.

Many counts were recorded for this clonotype. The CDR3 reads CSATPSGYGDTQYF. CDR3 DNA: TGCAGCGCTACCCCTAGCGGGTACGGAGATACGCAGTATTTT. V gene TRBV29-1 combines with J gene TRBJ2-3; 8 bases are a match to TRBD2. Germline values: CDR1 SQVTM, CDR2 ANQGSEA. The junction had 11 bases not matched to a gene; V was cut back by 7 bases and J by 5 bases. The CDR3 length is 14 residues.

This CDR3 is CASSVSGVGRTDTQYF. CDR3 DNA sequence: TGCGCCAGCAGTGTCTCAGGGGTGGGGAGGACAGATACGCAGTATTTT. The gene calls are TRBV10-2 and TRBJ2-3; tentatively, D is TRBD1 or TRBD2 (6 bases each). Germline values: CDR1 WSHSY, CDR2 SAAADI. The V end was cut by 4 bases, the J end by 3 bases, with 17 bases between. CDR3 length: 16 amino acids.

As concerns this clonotype: An end of the junction does not agree with germline; a read error may underlie this. This rearrangement joins TRBV11-3 to TRBJ2-2, with D possibly matching TRBD1 (5 bases). This CDR3 region has 13 residues. The germline gives CDR1 SGHNT, CDR2 YENEEA. The CDR3 nucleotides are TGTGCCAACAGCTTACATTGGACAGGGGAGCTGTTTTTT. Residues: CANSLHWTGELFF.

On this clonotype itself: The CDR3 end shows no conserved phenylalanine or tryptophan, and so a read error is likely. The chain uses TRBV11-2 and TRBJ2-7; perhaps TRBD2 as D (5 bases). V lost 7 bases, J lost 4 bases, and 14 bases lay in between. Germline CDR1 and CDR2: SGHAT and FQNNGV. The CDR3 sequence is 13 residues long. The CDR3 loop is CASNQAVLYEQYS. The CDR3 DNA reads TGTGCCAGCAACCAAGCGGTCTTATACGAGCAGTACTCC.

With regard to this clonotype: Relative to the germline gene, one junction end is altered; a read error may explain this. The chain joins TRBV4-2 to TRBJ2-6, with D perhaps matching TRBD1 or TRBD2 (6 bases each). This CDR3 is built from 17 residues. In germline, CDR1 is LGHNA, CDR2 YNFKEQ. CDR3 sequence (DNA): TGTGCCAGCAGCCAAGACTTAAAGAGCTCGGGGGCCAAAGTCCTGACTTTC. This gives the protein CASSQDLKSSGAKVLTF.

On this clonotype: A much larger clone is a single base away; this may be a read error. J is TRBJ2-3 and V is TRBV13; D is perhaps TRBD1 (5 bases). This CDR3 has 13 residues. From germline, CDR1 is PRHDT and CDR2 FYEKMQ (reference sequence). The CDR3 DNA reads TGTGCCAGCAGCTTCCAGGGTTCAGATATGCAGTATTTT. Translated, it gives CASSFQGSDMQYF.

As to this clonotype: A much more abundant neighbour one base away suggests this may be a read error. V is TRBV6-6 and J is TRBJ2-2; 11 nucleotides line up with TRBD2. The CDR3 contains 17 residues. V shed 2 bases, J shed 5 bases, and the junction held 7 bases outside the gene matches. Per the germline V gene, CDR1 is MNHNY and CDR2 is SVGAGI (reference sequence). The CDR3 is CASSYGSGRARTGELFF. The CDR3 DNA follows: TGTGCCAGCAGTTACGGTAGCGGGAGGGCGAGGACCGGGGAGCTGTTTTTT.

This clonotype was detected ten times or more. The J gene is TRBJ1-2, the V gene TRBV30; no firm D call. The germline CDR1 and CDR2 sequences are GTSNPN and SVGIG (reference sequence). CDR3 length: 13 residues. Trimming shortened V by 0 bases and J by 4 bases, and 9 bases separated the two germline ends. The CDR3 region is CAWSVKGTYGYTF. The CDR3 DNA follows: TGTGCCTGGAGTGTCAAGGGAACCTATGGCTACACCTTC.

A remark on this clonotype: A much larger clone differs from this one at a single base, so this may be a read error. The rearrangement uses TRBV14 and TRBJ1-1; D perhaps matches TRBD1 (5 bases). The CDR3 contains 12 residues. From germline, CDR1 is SGHDN and CDR2 FVKESK. CDR3 region: CASGLRQSEASF. Here the CDR3 DNA reads TGTGCCAGCGGACTACGACAGAGTGAAGCTTCCTTT. The full variable domain, completed using reference TRBV14 and TRBJ1-1, is EAGVTQFPSHSVIEKGQTVTLRCDPISGHDNLYWYRRVMGKEIKFLLHFVKESKQDESGMPNNRFLAERTGGTYSTLKVQPAELEDSGVYFCASGLRQSEASFGQGTRLTVV.

This clonotype was detected a few times. The chain couples TRBV5-5 to TRBJ2-1, with 11 positions matching TRBD2. Germline V gene data show CDR1 as SGHKS and CDR2 as YYEKEE (reference sequence). CDR3 size: 16 residues. V gave up 3 bases and J gave up 4 bases; unmatched junction bases: 6. The CDR3 is CASSYELAGVYNEQFF. The CDR3 coding sequence is TGTGCCAGCAGCTACGAACTAGCGGGAGTATACAATGAGCAGTTCTTC.

Notes on this clonotype: A much larger clonotype is one base distant, so this may be a read error. The J gene is TRBJ2-7, the V gene TRBV6-1, with D tentatively TRBD2 (5 bases). CDR3 length equals 12 residues. Trimming stripped 11 bases from V and 6 bases from J, with 17 bases between. The germline V gene has CDR1 MNHNS and CDR2 SASEGT. The CDR3 spells CAVGLSGFEQYF. CDR3 DNA: TGTGCCGTCGGGCTATCGGGATTCGAGCAGTACTTC.

Remarks on this clonotype: This may stem from a read error, because a much larger clone lies one nucleotide away. The rearrangement links TRBV4-1 to TRBJ2-7, with D perhaps matching TRBD2 (5 bases). V gave up 4 bases and J gave up 13 bases, with 17 bases separating them. The CDR3 sequence is 12 residues long. The germline CDR1 and CDR2 sequences are MGHRA and YSYEKL. The chain's CDR3 is CASSLVGGVHYF. Written as DNA, the CDR3 is TGCGCCAGCAGCCTAGTAGGAGGTGTGCATTACTTC.

V usage is TRBV6-6 and J usage is TRBJ2-5, with D maybe TRBD1 (5 bases). The V end lost 0 bases, the J end lost 3 bases, and 8 bases lay between the germline ends. Germline assignment: CDR1 MNHNY and CDR2 SVGAGI (reference sequence). This CDR3 spans 14 amino acids. CDR3 nucleotide sequence: TGTGCCAGCAGTTACTCGTCAGGGAAAGAGACCCAGTACTTC. Translation gives CASSYSSGKETQYF.